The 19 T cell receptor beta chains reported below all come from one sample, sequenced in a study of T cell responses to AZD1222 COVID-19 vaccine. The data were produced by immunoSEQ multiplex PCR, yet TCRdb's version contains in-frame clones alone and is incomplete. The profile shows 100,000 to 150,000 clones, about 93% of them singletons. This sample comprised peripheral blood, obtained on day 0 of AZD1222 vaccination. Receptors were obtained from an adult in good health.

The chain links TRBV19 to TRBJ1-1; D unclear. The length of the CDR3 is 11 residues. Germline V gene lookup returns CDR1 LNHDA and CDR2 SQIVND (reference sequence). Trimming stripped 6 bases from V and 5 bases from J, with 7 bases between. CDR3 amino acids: CASRVRTEAFF. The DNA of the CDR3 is TGTGCCAGTAGGGTTCGGACTGAAGCTTTCTTT.

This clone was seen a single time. The CDR3 DNA reads TGTGCCAGTACTGAGACCTATAATTCACCCCTCCACTTT. This gives the protein CASTETYNSPLHF. This rearrangement joins TRBV19 to TRBJ1-6; no reliable D call. V was cut by 7 bases and J by 2 bases, with 6 bases left in between. Looked up from germline, CDR1 is LNHDA and CDR2 is SQIVND (reference sequence). The CDR3 runs 13 residues.

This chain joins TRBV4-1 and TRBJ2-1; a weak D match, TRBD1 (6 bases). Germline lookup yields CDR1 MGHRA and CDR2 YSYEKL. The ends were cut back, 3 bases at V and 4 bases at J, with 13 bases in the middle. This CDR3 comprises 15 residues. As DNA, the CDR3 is TGCGCCAGCAGCCACCAACAGGGAACTTACAATGAGCAGTTCTTC. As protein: CASSHQQGTYNEQFF.

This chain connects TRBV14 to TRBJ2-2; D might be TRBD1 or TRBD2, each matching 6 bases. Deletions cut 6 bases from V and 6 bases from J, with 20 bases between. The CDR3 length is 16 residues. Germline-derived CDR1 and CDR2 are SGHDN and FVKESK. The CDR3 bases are TGTGCCAGCAGAGGTGGGGGGACACCGACCCCCGGGGAGCTGTTTTTT. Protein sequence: CASRGGGTPTPGELFF.

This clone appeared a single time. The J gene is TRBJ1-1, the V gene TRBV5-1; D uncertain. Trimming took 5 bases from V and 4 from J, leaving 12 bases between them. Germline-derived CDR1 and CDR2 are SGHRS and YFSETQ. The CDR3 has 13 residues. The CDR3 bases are TGCGCCAGCAGGTGGGAGTCGGGCACTGAAGCTTTCTTT. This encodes CASRWESGTEAFF.

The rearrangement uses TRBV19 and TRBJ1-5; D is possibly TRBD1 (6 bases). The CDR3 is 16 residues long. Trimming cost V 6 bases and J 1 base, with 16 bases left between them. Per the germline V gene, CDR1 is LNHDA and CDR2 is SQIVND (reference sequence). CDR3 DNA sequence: TGTGCCAGTAGCGCTAGGGGGGGTGGAAGCAATCAGCCCCAGCATTTT. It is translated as CASSARGGGSNQPQHF.

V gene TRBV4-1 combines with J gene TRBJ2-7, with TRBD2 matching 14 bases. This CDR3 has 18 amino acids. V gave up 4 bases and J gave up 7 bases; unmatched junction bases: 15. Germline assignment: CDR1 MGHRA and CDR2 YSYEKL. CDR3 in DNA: TGCGCCAGCAGCCCCTGGACTAGCGGGAGGCACAAATTTCGAGAGCAGTACTTC. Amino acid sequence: CASSPWTSGRHKFREQYF.

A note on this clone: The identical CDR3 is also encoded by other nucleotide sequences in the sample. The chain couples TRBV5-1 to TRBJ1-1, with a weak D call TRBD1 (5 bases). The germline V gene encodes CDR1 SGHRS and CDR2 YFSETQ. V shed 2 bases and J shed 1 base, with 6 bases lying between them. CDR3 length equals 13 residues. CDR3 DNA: TGCGCCAGCAGCTTTACAGGGAACACTGAAGCTTTCTTT. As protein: CASSFTGNTEAFF.

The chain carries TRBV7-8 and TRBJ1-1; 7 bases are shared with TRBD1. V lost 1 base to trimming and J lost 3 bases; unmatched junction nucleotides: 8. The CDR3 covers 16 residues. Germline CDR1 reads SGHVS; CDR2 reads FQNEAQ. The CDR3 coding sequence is TGTGCCAGCAGCTTAGTAGAAGGGGGCGCCTACACTGAAGCTTTCTTT. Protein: CASSLVEGGAYTEAFF.

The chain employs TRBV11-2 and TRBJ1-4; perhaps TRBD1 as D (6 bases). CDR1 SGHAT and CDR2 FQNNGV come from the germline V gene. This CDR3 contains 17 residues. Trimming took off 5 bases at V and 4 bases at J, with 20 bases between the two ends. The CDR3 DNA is TGTGCCAGCAGCCAAAGGGCGGGACACCCTTATAATGAAAAACTGTTTTTT. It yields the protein CASSQRAGHPYNEKLFF.

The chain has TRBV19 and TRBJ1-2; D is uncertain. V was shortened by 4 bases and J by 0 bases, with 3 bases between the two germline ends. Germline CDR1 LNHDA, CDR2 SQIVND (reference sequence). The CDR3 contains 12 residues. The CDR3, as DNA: TGTGCCAGTAGTAGGGCTAACTATGGCTACACCTTC. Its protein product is CASSRANYGYTF.

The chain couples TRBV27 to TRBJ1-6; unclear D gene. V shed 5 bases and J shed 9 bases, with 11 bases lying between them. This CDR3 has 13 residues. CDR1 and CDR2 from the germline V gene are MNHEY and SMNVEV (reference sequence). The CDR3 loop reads CASSTVLGSPLHF. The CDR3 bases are TGTGCCAGCAGTACTGTCTTGGGTTCACCCCTCCACTTT.

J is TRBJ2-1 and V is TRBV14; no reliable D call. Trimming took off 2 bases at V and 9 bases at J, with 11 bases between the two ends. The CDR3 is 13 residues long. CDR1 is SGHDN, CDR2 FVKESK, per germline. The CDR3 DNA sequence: TGTGCCAGCAGCCAACTGACCTTGGGTGAGCAGTTCTTC. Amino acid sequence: CASSQLTLGEQFF.

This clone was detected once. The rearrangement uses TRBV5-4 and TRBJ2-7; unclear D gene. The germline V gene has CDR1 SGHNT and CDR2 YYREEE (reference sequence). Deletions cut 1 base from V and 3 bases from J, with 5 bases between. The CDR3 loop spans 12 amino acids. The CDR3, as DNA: TGTGCCAGCAGCTTGATAGGCTACGAGCAGTACTTC. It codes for CASSLIGYEQYF.

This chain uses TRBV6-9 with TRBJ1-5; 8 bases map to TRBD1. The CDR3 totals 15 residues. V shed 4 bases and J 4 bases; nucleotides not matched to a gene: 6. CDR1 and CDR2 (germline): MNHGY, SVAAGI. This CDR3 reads CASSSQTGANQPQHF. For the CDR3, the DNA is TGTGCCAGCAGTTCCCAGACAGGGGCAAATCAGCCCCAGCATTTT.

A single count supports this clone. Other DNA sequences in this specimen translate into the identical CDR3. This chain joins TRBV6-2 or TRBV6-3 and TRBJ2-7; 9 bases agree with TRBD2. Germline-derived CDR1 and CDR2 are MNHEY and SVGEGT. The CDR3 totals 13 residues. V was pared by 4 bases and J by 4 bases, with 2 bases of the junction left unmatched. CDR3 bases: TGTGCCAGCAGTTTAGCGGGAGCTTACGAGCAGTACTTC. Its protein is CASSLAGAYEQYF.

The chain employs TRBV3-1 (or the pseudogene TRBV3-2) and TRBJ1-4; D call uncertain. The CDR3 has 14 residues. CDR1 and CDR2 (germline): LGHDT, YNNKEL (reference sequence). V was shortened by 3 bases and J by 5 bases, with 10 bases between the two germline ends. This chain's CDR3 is CASSHRGMNEKLFF. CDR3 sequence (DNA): TGTGCCAGCAGCCATCGAGGGATGAATGAAAAACTGTTTTTT.

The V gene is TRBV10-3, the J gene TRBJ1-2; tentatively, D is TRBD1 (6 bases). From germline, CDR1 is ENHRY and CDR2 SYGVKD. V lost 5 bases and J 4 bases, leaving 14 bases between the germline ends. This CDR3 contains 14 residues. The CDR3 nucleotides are TGTGCCATCAGTCAGGAGAACAGGGCCTATGGCTACACCTTC. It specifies CAISQENRAYGYTF.

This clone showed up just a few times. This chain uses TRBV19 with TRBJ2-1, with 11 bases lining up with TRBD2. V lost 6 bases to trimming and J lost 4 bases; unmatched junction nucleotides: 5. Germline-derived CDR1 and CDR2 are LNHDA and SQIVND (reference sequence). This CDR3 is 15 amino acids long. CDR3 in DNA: TGTGCCAGTAGGGGCACTAGCGGGGGATACAATGAGCAGTTCTTC. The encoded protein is CASRGTSGGYNEQFF.